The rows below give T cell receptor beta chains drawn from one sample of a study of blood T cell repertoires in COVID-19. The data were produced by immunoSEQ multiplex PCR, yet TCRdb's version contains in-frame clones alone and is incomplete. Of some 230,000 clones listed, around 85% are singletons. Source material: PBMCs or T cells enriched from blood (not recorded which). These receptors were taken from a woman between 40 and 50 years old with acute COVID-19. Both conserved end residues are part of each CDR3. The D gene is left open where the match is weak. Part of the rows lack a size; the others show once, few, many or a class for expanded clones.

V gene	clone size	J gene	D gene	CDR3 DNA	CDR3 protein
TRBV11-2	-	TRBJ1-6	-	TGTGCCAGCAGCGCGGACAGCTCCTATAATTCACCCCTCCACTTT	CASSADSSYNSPLHF
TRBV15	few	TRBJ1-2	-	TGTGCCACCAGCAGAGGAGGATTGGTTGGCTACACCTTC	CATSRGGLVGYTF
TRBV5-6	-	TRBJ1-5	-	TGTGCCAGCAGCCTTATGTCAGAATTCAATCAGCCCCAGCATTTT	CASSLMSEFNQPQHF
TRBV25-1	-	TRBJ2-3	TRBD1	TGTGCCAGCAGTTACAGGGGCAACGGAGATACGCAGTATTTT	CASSYRGNGDTQYF
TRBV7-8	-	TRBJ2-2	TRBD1	TGTGCCAGCAGTCCGACAGGGTCGGTCGGGGAGCTGTTTTTT	CASSPTGSVGELFF
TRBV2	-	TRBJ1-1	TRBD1	TGTGCCAGCGCGACAGGGATAAACACTGAAGCTTTCTTT	CASATGINTEAFF
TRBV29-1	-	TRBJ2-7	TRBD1	TGCAGCGTAAATCTCCGGGACAGGGTGTCCTACGAGCAGTACTTC	CSVNLRDRVSYEQYF
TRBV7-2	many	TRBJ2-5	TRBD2	TGTGCCAGCAGCTTAGTTGCGGCTAGCGGGGCCCAAGAGACCCAGTACTTC	CASSLVAASGAQETQYF
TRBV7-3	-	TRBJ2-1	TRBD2	TGTGCCAGCAGCCCGGATAGCGGGAGGGCCTACAATGAGCAGTTCTTC	CASSPDSGRAYNEQFF
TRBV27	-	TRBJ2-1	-	TGTGCCAGCACCAAAAACGGACTCCCCCTTTGGGATGAGCAGTTCTTC	CASTKNGLPLWDEQFF
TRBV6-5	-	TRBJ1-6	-	TGTGCCAGCAGTTACCTACAGGGTAATTCACCCCTCCACTTT	CASSYLQGNSPLHF
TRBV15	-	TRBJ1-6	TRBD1	TGTGCCACCAGCAGAGATACGACAGGGCATTCACCCCTCCACTTT	CATSRDTTGHSPLHF
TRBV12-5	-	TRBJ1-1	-	TGTGCTAGTGGTTTGGAGTCAGGGGAAGGGGGCACTGAAGCTTTCTTT	CASGLESGEGGTEAFF
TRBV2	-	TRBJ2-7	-	TGTGCCAGCAGTTTCTCCGGGAGCAGATCCGAGCAGTACTTC	CASSFSGSRSEQYF
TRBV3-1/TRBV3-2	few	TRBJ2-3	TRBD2	TGTGCCAGCAGCCAAAGTCTAGCGGGGGCCTCTAACACAGATACGCAGTATTTT	CASSQSLAGASNTDTQYF
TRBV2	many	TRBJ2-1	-	TGTGCCAGCAGTGAGGGCAGGGTAGGTGGAAATGAGCAGTTCTTC	CASSEGRVGGNEQFF
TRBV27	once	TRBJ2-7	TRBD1	TGTGCCAGCAGTTTATCGGGACAGGGGTTTGGCTACGAGCAGTACTTC	CASSLSGQGFGYEQYF
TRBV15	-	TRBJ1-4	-	TGTGCCACCAGCAGAGGTCAGGGGAACGAAAAACTGTTTTTT	CATSRGQGNEKLFF
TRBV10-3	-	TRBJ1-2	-	TGTGCCATCAGTGAGGCACAGGAAAGGGGCTATGGCTACACCTTC	CAISEAQERGYGYTF
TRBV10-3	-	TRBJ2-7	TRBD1	TGTGCCATCAGTGGGACAGGGACGGGCGAGCAGTACTTC	CAISGTGTGEQYF
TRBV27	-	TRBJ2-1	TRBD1	TGTGCCAGCAGTTTGGACAGGGGGCTTTATAATGAGCAGTTCTTC	CASSLDRGLYNEQFF
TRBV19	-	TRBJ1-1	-	TGTGCCAGTAGTATTGCTGGCAGGAACACTGAAGCTTTCTTT	CASSIAGRNTEAFF
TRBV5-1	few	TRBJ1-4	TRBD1	TGCGCCAGCAGCTTAGGGACAGCTGTTGCTGCTAATGAAAAACTGTTTTTT	CASSLGTAVAANEKLFF
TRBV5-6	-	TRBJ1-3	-	TGTGCCAGCAGCTTTAACCCAGATAACACCATATATTTT	CASSFNPDNTIYF
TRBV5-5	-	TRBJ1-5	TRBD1	TGTGCCAGCAGCCCCTGGACAGGGGAAAATCAGCCCCAGCATTTT	CASSPWTGENQPQHF
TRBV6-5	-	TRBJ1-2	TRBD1	TGTGCCAGCAGTTACCTCCCGGGACAGGGGGCCCCTGGCTACACCTTC	CASSYLPGQGAPGYTF
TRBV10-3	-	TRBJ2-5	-	TGTGCCATCAGTGAACGGGGGGCTGGTGGGACCCAGTACTTC	CAISERGAGGTQYF
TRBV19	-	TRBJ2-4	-	TGTGCCAGTAGTCATCAGGCCAGTGTGGACATTCAGTACTTC	CASSHQASVDIQYF
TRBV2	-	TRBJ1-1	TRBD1	TGTGCCAGCAGGGGGGCAGGGGGCAAAGCTTTCTTT	CASRGAGGKAFF
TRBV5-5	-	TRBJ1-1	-	TGTGCCAGCAGCTTGGCCTGGGGCTATTTTGGTTTGAACACTGAAGCTTTCTTT	CASSLAWGYFGLNTEAFF
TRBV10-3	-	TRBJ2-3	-	TGTGCCATCAGCGCTCTTGGAGCCGATACGCAGTATTTT	CAISALGADTQYF
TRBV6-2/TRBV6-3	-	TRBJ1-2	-	TGTGCCAGCAGTCTCCAACAGGGAAACTATGGCTACACCTTC	CASSLQQGNYGYTF
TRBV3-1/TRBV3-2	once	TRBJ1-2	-	TGTGCCAGCAGCCAAGATTATACCAGGGCGGTTTATGGCTACACCTTC	CASSQDYTRAVYGYTF
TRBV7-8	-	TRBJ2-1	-	TGTGCCAGCAGCTTAGGAGGGCGACCATCCTACAATGAGCAGTTCTTC	CASSLGGRPSYNEQFF
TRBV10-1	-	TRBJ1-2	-	TGCGCCAGCAGTGAGTCGGGAATGGGACTGAGAAACTATGGCTACACCTTC	CASSESGMGLRNYGYTF
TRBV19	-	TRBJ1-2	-	TGTGCCAGTAGTTCGTCGGGAACCGCCTATGGCTACACCTTC	CASSSSGTAYGYTF
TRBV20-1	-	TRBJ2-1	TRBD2	TGCAGTGCTAGTGGACTAGCGGGAGGGCGGGGTGAGCAGTTCTTC	CSASGLAGGRGEQFF
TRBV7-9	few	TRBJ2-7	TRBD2	TGTGCCAGCAGTGTAGGGGCTAAGCGGGAACGAAACTCCTACGAGCAGTACTTC	CASSVGAKRERNSYEQYF
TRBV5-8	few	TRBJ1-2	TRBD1	TGTGCCAGCAGTAATGACGTGGGGACAGCTTATGGCTACACCTTC	CASSNDVGTAYGYTF
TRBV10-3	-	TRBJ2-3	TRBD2	TGTGCCATCAGTGACCTAGCGGGGGTCACAGATACGCAGTATTTT	CAISDLAGVTDTQYF
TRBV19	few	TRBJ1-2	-	TGTGCCAGTAGTAACGGTAATGGCTACACCTTC	CASSNGNGYTF
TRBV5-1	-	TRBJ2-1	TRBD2	TGCGCCAGCAGCCCACTAGCGGGGTTCAATGAGCAGTTCTTC	CASSPLAGFNEQFF
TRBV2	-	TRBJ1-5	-	TGTGCCAGCAGTGAAGAAGGGGATAGCAATCAGCCCCAGCATTTT	CASSEEGDSNQPQHF
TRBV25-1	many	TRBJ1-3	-	TGTGCCAGCAGTGAAAAGGTTTTCGGGTTCTCTGGAAACACCATATATTTT	CASSEKVFGFSGNTIYF
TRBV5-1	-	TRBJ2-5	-	TGCGCCAGCAGCTGGGGGGAGGAAGAGACCCAGTACTTC	CASSWGEEETQYF
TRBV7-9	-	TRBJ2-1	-	TGTGCCAGCGCCCCGGGGAGCTCCTACAATGAGCAGTTCTTC	CASAPGSSYNEQFF
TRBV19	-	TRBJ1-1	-	TGTGCCAGTAGTCCCCCAGGGGCTGAAGCTTTCTTT	CASSPPGAEAFF
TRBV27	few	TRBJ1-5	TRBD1	TGTGCCAGCAGGGGACAGGCCCAATTTAGCAATCAGCCCCAGCATTTT	CASRGQAQFSNQPQHF